Shown below are 8 T cell receptor beta chains from a single sample sequenced in a study of beta chain features in type 1 diabetes. Every isolated RNA sample was fully reverse transcribed, so sequencing captured expressed TCRB transcripts. TCRdb keeps only in-frame clones here, not all; method: immunoSEQ multiplex PCR. The sample shows fewer than 900,000 clones, around a sixth of them seen only once. Sequenced: naive CD4+ T cells from blood. These receptor sequences come from a woman between 18 and 30 years old in good health.

This chain uses TRBV7-2 with TRBJ2-7; the D is unclear. The CDR3 length is 13 residues. Germline values: CDR1 SGHTA, CDR2 FQGNSA. V lost 5 bases and J 4 bases, leaving 12 bases between the germline ends. CDR3 in amino acids: CASSRNSLYEQYF. The CDR3 nucleotides are TGTGCCAGCAGCCGAAACAGTCTGTACGAGCAGTACTTC.

The J gene is TRBJ2-2, the V gene TRBV7-3; 7 positions agree with TRBD1. Losses at the gene ends were 1 base for V and 0 bases for J; bases not matched to a gene: 2. Germline values: CDR1 SGHTA, CDR2 FQGTGA. The CDR3 consists of 16 residues. CDR3 sequence: CASSLRGTANTGELFF. In nucleotides, the CDR3 is TGTGCCAGCAGCTTAAGGGGGACAGCGAACACCGGGGAGCTGTTTTTT.

This clone was found a few times. This sequence joins TRBV6-6 and TRBJ1-1; D is unresolved. The germline V and J ends were trimmed by 2 bases and 6 bases, with 7 bases remaining between them. The CDR3 runs 12 residues. The germline CDR1 and CDR2 sequences are MNHNY and SVGAGI (reference sequence). This chain's CDR3 is CASSYVGPEAFF. In DNA, the CDR3 is TGTGCCAGCAGTTACGTCGGTCCTGAAGCTTTCTTT.

The chain links TRBV19 to TRBJ2-1; TRBD2 agrees at 13 bases. CDR1 LNHDA and CDR2 SQIVND come from the germline V gene (reference sequence). The ends lost 8 bases at V and 7 bases at J; junction bases unmatched: 8. The CDR3 loop spans 15 amino acids. CDR3 in DNA: TGTGCCAGTGGACGGGGACTAGCGGGGATTAATGAGCAGTTCTTC. This sequence encodes CASGRGLAGINEQFF.

This clone was recorded a few times. The rearrangement joins TRBV7-2 to TRBJ2-2; D is undetermined. This CDR3 has 15 residues. Germline V gene lookup returns CDR1 SGHTA and CDR2 FQGNSA. V dropped 2 bases and J dropped 5 bases, with 12 bases sitting between them. Here the CDR3 reads CASSLSQGNTGELFF. DNA for the CDR3: TGTGCCAGCAGCTTAAGTCAAGGAAATACCGGGGAGCTGTTTTTT.

This chain connects TRBV7-2 to TRBJ2-3; D perhaps matches TRBD2 (6 bases). Trimming took off 5 bases at V and 0 bases at J, with 24 bases between the two ends. CDR1 and CDR2 (germline): SGHTA, FQGNSA. The CDR3 is made up of 19 amino acids. The CDR3 protein is CASSRTGASVTTSTDTQYF. CDR3 DNA sequence: TGTGCCAGCAGCCGCACTGGAGCTAGCGTTACAACTAGCACAGATACGCAGTATTTT.

The chain couples TRBV28 to TRBJ2-3; possibly TRBD2 for D (5 bases). From germline, CDR1 is MDHEN and CDR2 SYDVKM. CDR3 length equals 12 residues. Trimming cost V 8 bases and J 3 bases, with 9 bases left between them. In DNA, the CDR3 is TGTGCCAGCGAGGGCTCTACAGATACGCAGTATTTT. Amino acid sequence: CASEGSTDTQYF.

In this sample, this clone turned up a few times. This chain joins TRBV2 and TRBJ2-2, with D possibly being TRBD2 (6 bases). V shed 7 bases and J shed 4 bases, with 13 bases lying between them. Germline CDR1 reads SNHLY; CDR2 reads FYNNEI. There are 14 residues in the CDR3. The CDR3 is CASTGTGRTGELFF. The CDR3 bases are TGTGCCAGCACAGGGACTGGTCGCACCGGGGAGCTGTTTTTT.